This T cell receptor (beta chain) was sequenced during a study of beta chain features in type 1 diabetes. Of note for this clone: Its specificity is unknown.

Germline V gene data show CDR1 as SGDLS and CDR2 as YYNGEE. The CDR3 has 15 residues. Trimming at V came to 0 bases and at J to 7 bases, leaving 4 bases not matched to a gene. Study observations and caveats: Within the patient group, naive, central memory and Treg TCRB repertoires appeared more similar to each other than within healthy donors. Cells that show high TCR expression could be over-represented by cDNA sequencing. The question left open here concerned HLA type influencing TCRB rearrangement.

Sorting based on CD45RO/CCR7/CD25/CD127/CD95/CD27 separated CD4+ naive, central memory, regulatory and stem cell-like memory cells. Reverse transcription of all isolated RNA meant that expressed TCRB transcripts were sequenced. TCRdb's table, derived via immunoSEQ multiplex PCR, lists solely in-frame clones and lacks some. The sample lists 200,000 to 250,000 clones; 11% were seen once. The chain recombines TRBV9 with TRBJ1-4, with 9 bases aligning to TRBD1. The sequencing input was central memory CD4+ T cells from blood. The clonotype comes from a man between 18 and 29 years old in good health. CDR3 nucleotide sequence: TGTGCCAGCAGCGTAGGGACAGGGGCTGGTGAAAAACTGTTTTTT. It codes for CASSVGTGAGEKLFF.